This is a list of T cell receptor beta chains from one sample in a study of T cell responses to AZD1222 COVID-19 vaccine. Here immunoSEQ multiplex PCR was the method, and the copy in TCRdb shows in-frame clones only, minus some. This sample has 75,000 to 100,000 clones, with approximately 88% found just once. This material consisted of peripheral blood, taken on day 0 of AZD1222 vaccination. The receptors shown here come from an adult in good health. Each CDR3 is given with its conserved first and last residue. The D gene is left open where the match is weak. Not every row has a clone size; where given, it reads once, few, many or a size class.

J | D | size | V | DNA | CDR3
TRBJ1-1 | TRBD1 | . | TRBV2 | TGTGCCAGCAGTGTAAACAGGGGGCGCGATGAAGCTTTCTTT | CASSVNRGRDEAFF
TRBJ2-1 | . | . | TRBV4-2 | TGTGCCAGCAGCCAAGTTGGTAGCGTTGGTGATGAGCAGTTCTTC | CASSQVGSVGDEQFF
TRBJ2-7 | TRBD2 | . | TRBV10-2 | TGCGCCAGCAGTGTTAACGTGCGGGGGGAGCAGTACTTC | CASSVNVRGEQYF
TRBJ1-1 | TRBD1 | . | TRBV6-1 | TGTGCCAGCAGTGAAGTTAGGACAGGGAGCACTGAAGCTTTCTTT | CASSEVRTGSTEAFF
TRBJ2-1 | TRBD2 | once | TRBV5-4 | TGTGCCAGCAGCTCTACTAGCGGGAGTCTGAATGAGCAGTTCTTC | CASSSTSGSLNEQFF
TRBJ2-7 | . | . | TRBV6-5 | TGTGCCAGCGATAAAACTTCCTACGAGCAGTACTTC | CASDKTSYEQYF
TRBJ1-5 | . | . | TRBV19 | TGTGCCACCCAACAACTAAGCCAGCCCCAGCATTTT | CATQQLSQPQHF
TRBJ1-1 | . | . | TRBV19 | TGTGCCAGTAGTACCCCTTTCGAGGGGAACACTGAAGCTTTCTTT | CASSTPFEGNTEAFF
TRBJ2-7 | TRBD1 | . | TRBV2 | TGTGCCAGCAGTCCCGGGACAGGGGGCTCCGAGCAGTACTTC | CASSPGTGGSEQYF
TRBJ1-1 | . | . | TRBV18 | TGTGCCAGCTCACAGTCGCAGGACAGCAACACTGAAGCTTTCTTT | CASSQSQDSNTEAFF
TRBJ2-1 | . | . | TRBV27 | TGTGCCAGCAGTTTCCGGGACCCCTACAATGAGCAGTTCTTC | CASSFRDPYNEQFF
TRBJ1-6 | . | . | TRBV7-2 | TGTGCCAGCAGCTTAGAGGCGCCGATTAAACCCCTCCACTTT | CASSLEAPIKPLHF
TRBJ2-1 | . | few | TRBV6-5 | TGTGCCAGCAGCTACACAGGGATGCATGAGCAGTTCTTC | CASSYTGMHEQFF
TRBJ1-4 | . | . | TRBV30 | TGTGCCTGGAGCGGGGGACTTAAAAGGGTGGATGAAAAACTGTTTTTT | CAWSGGLKRVDEKLFF
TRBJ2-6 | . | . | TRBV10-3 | TGTGCCATCAGTGGTGAAGGGAACGGGGCCAACGTCCTGACTTTC | CAISGEGNGANVLTF
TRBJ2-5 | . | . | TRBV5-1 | TGCGCCAGCAGAGGGGGGCGCCTAGAGACCCAGTACTTC | CASRGGRLETQYF
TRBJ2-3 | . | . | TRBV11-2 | TGTGCCAGCAGCTCGCAGGGGTCTAGCACAGATACGCAGTATTTT | CASSSQGSSTDTQYF
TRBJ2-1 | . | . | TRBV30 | TGTGCCTGGAGATTGGGTCCCTACAATGAGCAGTTCTTC | CAWRLGPYNEQFF
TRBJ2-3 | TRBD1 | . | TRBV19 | TGTGCCAGTAGTCCGGACAGGGTCACAGATACGCAGTATTTT | CASSPDRVTDTQYF
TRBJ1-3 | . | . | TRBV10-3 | TGTGCCACCCAGGGTTCTGGAAACACCATATATTTT | CATQGSGNTIYF
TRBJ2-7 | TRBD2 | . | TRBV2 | TGTGCCAGCAGTGAAACCACTAGCGGGAGGAGATACTACGAGCAGTACTTC | CASSETTSGRRYYEQYF
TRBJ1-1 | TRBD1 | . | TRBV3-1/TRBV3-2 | TGTGCCTGTAGACAGGGGGCCGGAACTGAAGCTTTCTTT | CACRQGAGTEAFF
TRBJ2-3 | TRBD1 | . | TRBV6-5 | TGTGCCAGCAGGGACAGGGGGGGTGCAGATACGCAGTATTTT | CASRDRGGADTQYF
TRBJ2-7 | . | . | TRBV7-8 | TGTGCCAGCAGCCTGACAAACGAGCAGTACTTC | CASSLTNEQYF
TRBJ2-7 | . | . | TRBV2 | TGTGCCAGCAGTGAACTAAACGAGCAGTACTTC | CASSELNEQYF
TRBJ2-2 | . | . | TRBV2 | TGTGCCAGCTTCAAGTTCCGGGATAAGTCCGGGGAGCTGTTTTTT | CASFKFRDKSGELFF
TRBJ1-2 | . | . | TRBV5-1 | TGCGCCAGCAGCTTGGACAGGGCAGGCTACACCTTC | CASSLDRAGYTF
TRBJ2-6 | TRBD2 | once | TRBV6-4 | TGTGCCAGCCATCCGGGACTAGCGACTGGGGCCAACGTCCTGACTTTC | CASHPGLATGANVLTF
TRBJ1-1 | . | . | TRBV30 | TGTGCCTGGGAAGCTTGGTCCCTTGAAGCTTTCTTT | CAWEAWSLEAFF
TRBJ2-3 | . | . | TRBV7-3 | TGTGCCAGCAGCCCAAGGGGCCAGGGGTACACAGATACGCAGTATTTT | CASSPRGQGYTDTQYF
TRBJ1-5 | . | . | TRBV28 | TGTGCCAGCAGTTTATCTACTTTCCGCGAGGCGGCCGGTCAGCCCCAGCATTTT | CASSLSTFREAAGQPQHF
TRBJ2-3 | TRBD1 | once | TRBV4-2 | TGTGCCAGCAGCCAAAGGGGACAGAACACAGATACGCAGTATTTT | CASSQRGQNTDTQYF
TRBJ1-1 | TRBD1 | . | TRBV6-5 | TGTGCCAGCAGATCTAACGACAGGGTTTCCACTGAAGCTTTCTTT | CASRSNDRVSTEAFF
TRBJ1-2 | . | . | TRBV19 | TGTGCCAGTAGTACCTCCGGGGCTCGGAGGGCTGGCTACACCTTC | CASSTSGARRAGYTF
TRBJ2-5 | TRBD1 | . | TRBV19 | TGTGCCAGTTCGACAGGGCCCCAAGAGACCCAGTACTTC | CASSTGPQETQYF
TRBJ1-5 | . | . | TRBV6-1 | TGTGCCAGCAGTGAAGCGTTGGCCCAGCATTTT | CASSEALAQHF
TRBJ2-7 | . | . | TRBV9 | TGTGCCAGCAGCGCGAACTCCTACGAGCAGTACTTC | CASSANSYEQYF
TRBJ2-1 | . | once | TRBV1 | TGCACCAGCAGCCATCGACTAGCGGGAAGCTACAATGAGCAGTTCTTC | CTSSHRLAGSYNEQFF
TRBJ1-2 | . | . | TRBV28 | TGTGCCAGCAGTTTGAGGATATACTATGGCTACACCTTC | CASSLRIYYGYTF
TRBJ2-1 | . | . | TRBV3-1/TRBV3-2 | TGTGCCAGCAGCCAAGCCCCGGACGTACGGGAGTTCTTC | CASSQAPDVREFF
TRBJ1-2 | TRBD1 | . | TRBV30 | TGTGCCTGGAGTGTACTCAGGGGGGCTTTAGATGGCTACACCTTC | CAWSVLRGALDGYTF
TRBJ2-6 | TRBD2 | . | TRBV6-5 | TGTGCCAGCAGGGCGGGAGTTTCTGGGGCCAACGTCCTGACTTTC | CASRAGVSGANVLTF
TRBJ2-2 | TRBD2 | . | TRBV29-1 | TGCAGCGGCCTAGCGGGAGTCTCCGGGGAGCTGTTTTTT | CSGLAGVSGELFF
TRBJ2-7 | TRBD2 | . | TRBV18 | TGTGCCAGCTCACCTCAGCGGGACGAATCCTACGAGCAGTACTTC | CASSPQRDESYEQYF
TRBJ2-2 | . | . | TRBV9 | TGTGCCAGCAGCCCTAGGGTCTACACCGGGGAGCTGTTTTTT | CASSPRVYTGELFF
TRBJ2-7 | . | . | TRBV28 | TGTGCCAGCAGTTTATCCCCCCTGTACGAGCAGTACTTC | CASSLSPLYEQYF
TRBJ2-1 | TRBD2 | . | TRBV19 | TGTGCCAGTAGACTAGCGGGAGGGAATGAGCAGTTCTTC | CASRLAGGNEQFF
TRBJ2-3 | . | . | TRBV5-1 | TGCGCCAGCCTACCCGGACTTGCAACAGATACGCAGTATTTT | CASLPGLATDTQYF
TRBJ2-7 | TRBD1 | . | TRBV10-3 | TGTGCCATCAGGGCCGGGACAGGGTGGAACGAGCAGTACTTC | CAIRAGTGWNEQYF
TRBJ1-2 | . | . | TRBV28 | TGTGCCAGCAGTCCGACGGGGTATAGAAACTATGGCTACACCTTC | CASSPTGYRNYGYTF
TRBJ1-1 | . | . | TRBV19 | TGTGCCAGCGGTAGGGCCTCGGACATGAACACTGAAGCTTTCTTT | CASGRASDMNTEAFF
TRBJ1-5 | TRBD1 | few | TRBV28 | TGTGCCAGCAGTTTATGGGACAGGGGGCGAGAGGGCAATCAGCCCCAGCATTTT | CASSLWDRGREGNQPQHF
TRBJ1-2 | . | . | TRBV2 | TGTGCCAGCAGTATCGAGACAGCATTGTCTCGCTACACCTTC | CASSIETALSRYTF
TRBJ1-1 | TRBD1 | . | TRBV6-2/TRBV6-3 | TGTGCCAGCAGTCACAGACAGGGGGCAACCACTGAAGCTTTCTTT | CASSHRQGATTEAFF
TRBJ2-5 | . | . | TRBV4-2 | TGTGCCAGCAGCCAAGATCGGGAGACCCAGTACTTC | CASSQDRETQYF
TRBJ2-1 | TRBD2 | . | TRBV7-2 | TGTGCCAGCAGCCCCACCGGGACTAGCATACGCGCTGAGCAGTTCTTC | CASSPTGTSIRAEQFF
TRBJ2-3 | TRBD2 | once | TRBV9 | TGTGCCAGCAGCGTACTAGCGGGAGGCACAGATACGCAGTATTTT | CASSVLAGGTDTQYF